Listed here are 11 T cell receptor beta chains from one sample, sequenced in a study of T cell changes during pregnancy in multiple sclerosis. Clones were read by immunoSEQ multiplex PCR, and TCRdb kept only the in-frame ones, dropping some. The repertoire holds approximately 100,000 clones, with 85% to 95% as singletons. The source was peripheral blood, collected in the third trimester of pregnancy. Receptors were obtained from a female donor with multiple sclerosis, enrolled in a pregnancy study.

The V gene is TRBV15, the J gene TRBJ1-4; D perhaps matches TRBD1 (5 bases). Germline-derived CDR1 and CDR2 are LNHNV and YYDKDF (reference sequence). This CDR3 has 16 amino acids. V dropped 5 bases and J dropped 3 bases, with 16 bases sitting between them. CDR3 region: CATSGTGIGANEKLFF. CDR3 DNA sequence: TGTGCCACCAGCGGGACTGGTATAGGGGCTAATGAAAAACTGTTTTTT. Drawing the rest from reference TRBV15 and TRBJ1-4, the complete variable domain is DAMVIQNPRYQVTQFGKPVTLSCSQTLNHNVMYWYQQKSSQAPKLLFHYYDKDFNNEADTPDNFQSRRPNTSFCFLDIRSPGLGDTAMYLCATSGTGIGANEKLFFGSGTQLSVL.

This chain links TRBV29-1 with TRBJ1-4; 7 bases line up with TRBD1. From germline, CDR1 is SQVTM and CDR2 ANQGSEA. Trimming removed 6 bases from V and 2 bases from J; junction bases left unmatched: 15. This CDR3 has 17 amino acids. The CDR3 protein is CSVRLNRGVITNEKLFF. As DNA, the CDR3 is TGCAGCGTGAGATTAAACAGGGGCGTGATTACTAATGAAAAACTGTTTTTT.

The V call is TRBV7-2, the J call TRBJ2-7, with TRBD1 as a possible D gene (6 bases). CDR1 and CDR2 from the germline V gene are SGHTA and FQGNSA. The V and J ends lost 4 bases and 3 bases respectively, with 19 bases between them. This CDR3 has 16 residues. CDR3 sequence reads: CASSWGQVNNYYEQYF. As DNA, the CDR3 is TGTGCCAGCAGCTGGGGACAAGTAAACAACTACTACGAGCAGTACTTC.

The rearrangement joins TRBV18 to TRBJ1-5, with D maybe TRBD1 (5 bases). V gave up 4 bases and J gave up 5 bases, with 18 bases separating them. Per germline, CDR1 KGHSH and CDR2 LQKENI. The length of the CDR3 is 16 residues. Here the CDR3 reads CASSLLGPQGYQPQHF. The DNA of the CDR3 is TGTGCCAGCTCACTGCTAGGACCTCAGGGATATCAGCCCCAGCATTTT. Combining the CDR3 with reference TRBV18 and TRBJ1-5 gives the whole variable domain NAGVMQNPRHLVRRRGQEARLRCSPMKGHSHVYWYRQLPEEGLKFMVYLQKENIIDESGMPKERFSAEFPKEGPSILRIQQVVRGDSAAYFCASSLLGPQGYQPQHFGDGTRLSIL.

The J gene is TRBJ2-1, the V gene TRBV5-6, with TRBD1 matching over 11 bases. The CDR3 has 17 amino acids. Germline lookup yields CDR1 SGHDT and CDR2 YYEEEE. With 4 bases clipped from V and 7 bases from J, the junction kept 13 bases outside the gene matches. The CDR3 DNA sequence: TGTGCCAGCAGCAACCTGGGACAGGGGGAAGTTTTGAATGAGCAGTTCTTC. Residues: CASSNLGQGEVLNEQFF.

The V gene is TRBV6-5, the J gene TRBJ1-5, with D unclear. Trimming removed 6 bases from V and 4 bases from J, with 7 bases in between. From germline, CDR1 is MNHEY and CDR2 SVGAGI. This CDR3 region has 12 residues. The CDR3 sequence is CASRGRNQPQHF. The CDR3, as DNA: TGTGCCAGCAGGGGCAGGAATCAGCCCCAGCATTTT.

V usage is TRBV7-9 and J usage is TRBJ2-4; TRBD2 matches at 9 bases. With V trimmed by 1 base and J by 4 bases, 8 bases remained unmatched. This CDR3 has 17 amino acids. Per germline, CDR1 SEHNR and CDR2 FQNEAQ (reference sequence). This CDR3 is CASSLGRLTSGKNIQYF. Written as DNA, the CDR3 is TGTGCCAGCAGCTTAGGGAGACTGACTAGCGGTAAAAACATTCAGTACTTC. Together with reference TRBV7-9 and TRBJ2-4, the CDR3 gives the full variable domain: DTGVSQNPRHKITKRGQNVTFRCDPISEHNRLYWYRQTLGQGPEFLTYFQNEAQLEKSRLLSDRFSAERPKGSFSTLEIQRTEQGDSAMYLCASSLGRLTSGKNIQYFGAGTRLSVL.

The rearrangement links TRBV9 to TRBJ1-1; D remains ambiguous. Germline loops: CDR1 SGDLS, CDR2 YYNGEE. V was clipped by 2 bases and J by 5 bases, with 16 bases between them. The CDR3 is made up of 15 amino acids. In DNA, the CDR3 is TGTGCCAGCAGCGTTTCCGGGTGGGAGAGGACTGAAGCTTTCTTT. Translation: CASSVSGWERTEAFF.

This chain uses TRBV7-9 with TRBJ2-5; 9 bases are shared with TRBD2. This CDR3 spans 16 amino acids. Germline CDR1 SEHNR, CDR2 FQNEAQ (reference sequence). V lost 5 bases to trimming and J lost 5 bases; unmatched junction nucleotides: 12. The CDR3 bases are TGTGCCAGCAGCCCATCGATAGCGGGAGTCGGTGAGACCCAGTACTTC. Amino acid sequence: CASSPSIAGVGETQYF.

This chain links TRBV5-1 with TRBJ2-3, with 11 positions matching TRBD2. Germline V gene sequence: CDR1 SGHRS, CDR2 YFSETQ. CDR3 size: 17 residues. V dropped 3 bases and J dropped 4; count of bases not matched to a gene: 10. As DNA, the CDR3 is TGCGCCAGCAGCTCCGGGACTAGCGGCATCGGGGCAGATACGCAGTATTTT. Its translation is CASSSGTSGIGADTQYF.

The chain uses TRBV6-6 and TRBJ1-2; 8 bases map to TRBD1. J gave up 1 base and V 7 bases, and 8 bases lay outside the gene matches. CDR1 and CDR2 (germline): MNHNY, SVGAGI (reference sequence). The CDR3 has 15 amino acids. CDR3 coding DNA: TGTGCCAGCAACGGACCGGGACAGGATAACTATGGCTACACCTTC. Protein: CASNGPGQDNYGYTF.